Presented here are 16 T cell receptor beta chains from one specimen sequenced in a study of blood T cell repertoires in COVID-19. Sequencing was performed with immunoSEQ multiplex PCR; in TCRdb, only in-frame clones are kept and a portion is missing. The table shows 220,000 or so clones, with under 90% occurring only once. The sequenced sample was peripheral blood. Receptors originate from a man in his 60s who had recovered from COVID-19.

The chain has TRBV7-9 and TRBJ1-3, with D possibly being TRBD1 (6 bases). The CDR3 sequence is 16 residues long. V was clipped by 8 bases and J by 0 bases, with 17 bases between them. Per the germline V gene, CDR1 is SEHNR and CDR2 is FQNEAQ (reference sequence). The CDR3 is CASATGGASSGNTIYF. The CDR3 coding sequence is TGTGCCAGCGCCACCGGGGGGGCCAGCTCTGGAAACACCATATATTTT.

The rearrangement uses TRBV18 and TRBJ2-1, with D uncertain. The germline gives CDR1 KGHSH, CDR2 LQKENI. Trimming removed 1 base from V and 6 bases from J, with 10 bases in between. The CDR3 runs to 14 residues. The CDR3 DNA sequence: TGTGCCAGCTCACCACGTCAGGAAAGCAATGAGCAGTTCTTC. It is translated as CASSPRQESNEQFF.

This chain uses TRBV3-1 (or the pseudogene TRBV3-2) with TRBJ2-7; 14 positions match TRBD2. With V trimmed by 4 bases and J by 4 bases, 6 bases remained unmatched. Germline values: CDR1 LGHDT, CDR2 YNNKEL (reference sequence). The CDR3 covers 16 residues. CDR3 nucleotide sequence: TGTGCCAGCAGCCTTGGGACTAGCGGGAGAATTTACGAGCAGTACTTC. This gives the protein CASSLGTSGRIYEQYF.

The chain joins TRBV27 to TRBJ1-1; 7 nucleotides agree with TRBD1. The germline gives CDR1 MNHEY, CDR2 SMNVEV (reference sequence). The CDR3 extends over 14 amino acids. The V segment lost 5 bases and the J segment 11 bases; nucleotides outside the gene matches: 14. The CDR3 loop is CASSPRTGSRFAFF. In nucleotides, the CDR3 is TGTGCCAGCAGTCCCCGGACAGGCTCGCGGTTCGCTTTCTTT.

Only one count was recorded for this clone. The chain carries TRBV6-5 and TRBJ2-7, with 12 nucleotides matching TRBD2. The length of the CDR3 is 14 residues. V trimming: 5 bases; J trimming: 2 bases; junction bases outside the gene matches: 1. CDR1 MNHEY and CDR2 SVGAGI come from the germline V gene. CDR3 bases: TGTGCCAGCAGTAGACTAGCGGGAGCCTACGAGCAGTACTTC. Translated: CASSRLAGAYEQYF.

The chain links TRBV6-5 to TRBJ1-5; D gene ambiguous. Germline V lookup: CDR1 MNHEY, CDR2 SVGAGI. The CDR3 loop spans 12 amino acids. The ends were cut back, 7 bases at V and 7 bases at J, with 11 bases in the middle. CDR3 sequence (DNA): TGTGCCAGCACCCGGGGAGTCCAGCCCCAGCATTTT. Translated, it gives CASTRGVQPQHF.

V is TRBV2 and J is TRBJ2-7; TRBD1 might be the D (6 bases). This CDR3 contains 14 residues. V was cut by 4 bases and J by 5 bases, with 15 bases left in between. Germline loops: CDR1 SNHLY, CDR2 FYNNEI. This CDR3 reads CASSVQGLSDEQYF. The DNA for the CDR3 is TGTGCCAGCAGTGTACAGGGCCTGTCCGACGAGCAGTACTTC.

The chain employs TRBV6-1 and TRBJ1-1; 7 bases match TRBD1. In germline, CDR1 is MNHNS, CDR2 SASEGT. The CDR3 loop spans 16 amino acids. V shed 2 bases and J 3 bases; nucleotides not matched to a gene: 9. The CDR3 is CASSERGQGRYTEAFF. In nucleotides, the CDR3 is TGTGCCAGCAGTGAAAGGGGGCAGGGGCGATACACTGAAGCTTTCTTT.

Here the CDR3 reads CASSRPGTANTGELFF. CDR3 nucleotide sequence: TGTGCCAGCAGCCGCCCCGGGACAGCCAACACCGGGGAGCTGTTTTTT. J is TRBJ2-2 and V is TRBV27; TRBD1 matches at 7 bases. V shed 6 bases and J 2 bases; nucleotides not matched to a gene: 9. This CDR3 spans 16 amino acids. The germline gives CDR1 MNHEY, CDR2 SMNVEV (reference sequence).

The chain couples TRBV5-5 to TRBJ2-1, with D tentatively TRBD2 (5 bases). Germline-derived CDR1 and CDR2 are SGHKS and YYEKEE (reference sequence). Trimming cost V 4 bases and J 9 bases, with 14 bases left between them. The CDR3 sequence is 13 residues long. Written as DNA, the CDR3 is TGTGCCAGCAGCAAACTAGGAGGAGGTGAGCAGTTCTTC. This gives the protein CASSKLGGGEQFF.

The rearrangement uses TRBV19 and TRBJ2-5; 7 bases align to TRBD2. The ends lost 7 bases at V and 5 bases at J; junction bases unmatched: 7. Germline V gives CDR1 LNHDA, CDR2 SQIVND (reference sequence). The CDR3 runs to 13 residues. The CDR3 nucleotides read TGTGCCAGTAACAGCGGGATCGGGGAGACCCAGTACTTC. Encoded protein: CASNSGIGETQYF.

This chain joins TRBV28 and TRBJ1-1; possible D gene TRBD1, 5 bases. The CDR3 is 16 amino acids. CDR1 is MDHEN, CDR2 SYDVKM, per germline. Trimming took 8 bases from V and 4 from J, leaving 23 bases between them. CDR3 sequence (DNA): TGTGCCAGCGCCCGTGGGGGGGATCTTCGGGGCACTGAAGCTTTCTTT. This translates into CASARGGDLRGTEAFF.

The chain has TRBV28 and TRBJ2-7; 13 bases fit TRBD2. This CDR3 comprises 16 residues. Germline-derived CDR1 and CDR2 are MDHEN and SYDVKM. The V and J ends lost 7 bases and 0 bases, in that order; junction bases with no gene match: 6. The DNA of the CDR3 is TGTGCCAGCACCGGGACTAGCGGGATTAGCTCCTACGAGCAGTACTTC. Its protein is CASTGTSGISSYEQYF.

This chain joins TRBV9 and TRBJ1-3, with 7 bases aligning to TRBD1. V lost 4 bases and J lost 0; bases outside the gene matches: 4. This CDR3 region has 15 residues. Germline loops: CDR1 SGDLS, CDR2 YYNGEE. CDR3 protein: CASSYGQDSGNTIYF. CDR3 bases: TGTGCCAGCAGCTACGGACAGGACTCTGGAAACACCATATATTTT. Filled out from reference TRBV9 and TRBJ1-3, the complete variable domain reads DSGVTQTPKHLITATGQRVTLRCSPRSGDLSVYWYQQSLDQGLQFLIQYYNGEERAKGNILERFSAQQFPDLHSELNLSSLELGDSALYFCASSYGQDSGNTIYFGEGSWLTVV.

This sequence joins TRBV29-1 and TRBJ1-2; D not certain. This CDR3 has 13 amino acids. CDR1 and CDR2 (germline): SQVTM, ANQGSEA. V lost 7 bases and J lost 7, with 19 bases in between. In DNA, the CDR3 is TGCAGCGCCCGTAAGGCAGGCCAGCCTGGCTACACCTTC. It encodes CSARKAGQPGYTF.

The chain combines TRBV10-3 with TRBJ1-3; the D is unclear. This CDR3 comprises 13 residues. V dropped 5 bases and J dropped 2 bases, with 7 bases sitting between them. Germline V gene lookup returns CDR1 ENHRY and CDR2 SYGVKD. The CDR3 nucleotides read TGTGCCATCAGTTATTCCGCTGGAAACACCATATATTTT. Protein sequence: CAISYSAGNTIYF.